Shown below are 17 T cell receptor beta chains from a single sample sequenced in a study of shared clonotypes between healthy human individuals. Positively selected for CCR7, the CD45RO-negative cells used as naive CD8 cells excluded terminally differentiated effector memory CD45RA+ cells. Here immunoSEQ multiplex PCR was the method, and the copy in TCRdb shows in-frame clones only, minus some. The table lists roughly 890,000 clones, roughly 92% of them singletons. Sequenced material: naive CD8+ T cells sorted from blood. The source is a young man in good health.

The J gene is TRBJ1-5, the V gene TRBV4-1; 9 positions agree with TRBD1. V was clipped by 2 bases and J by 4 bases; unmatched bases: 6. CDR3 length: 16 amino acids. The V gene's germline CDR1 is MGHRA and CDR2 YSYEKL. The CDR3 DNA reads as TGCGCCAGCAGCCAACACCTTGGACAGGGGAATCAGCCCCAGCATTTT. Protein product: CASSQHLGQGNQPQHF.

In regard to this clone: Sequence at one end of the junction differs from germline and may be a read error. The CDR3 nucleotides read TGTGCCACCAGTTCCGGAAACACCATATATTTT. This codes for CATSSGNTIYF. The rearrangement joins TRBV27 to TRBJ1-3; D unresolved. There are 11 residues in the CDR3. Germline CDR1 reads MNHEY; CDR2 reads SMNVEV (reference sequence).

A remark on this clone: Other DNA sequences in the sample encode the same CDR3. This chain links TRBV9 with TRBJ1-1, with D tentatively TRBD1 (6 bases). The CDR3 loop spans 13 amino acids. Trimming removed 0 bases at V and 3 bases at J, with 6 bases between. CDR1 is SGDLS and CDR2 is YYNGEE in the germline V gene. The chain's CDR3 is CASSVEGDTEAFF. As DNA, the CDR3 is TGTGCCAGCAGCGTAGAGGGGGACACTGAAGCTTTCTTT. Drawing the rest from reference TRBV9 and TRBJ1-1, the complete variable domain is DSGVTQTPKHLITATGQRVTLRCSPRSGDLSVYWYQQSLDQGLQFLIQYYNGEERAKGNILERFSAQQFPDLHSELNLSSLELGDSALYFCASSVEGDTEAFFGQGTRLTVV.

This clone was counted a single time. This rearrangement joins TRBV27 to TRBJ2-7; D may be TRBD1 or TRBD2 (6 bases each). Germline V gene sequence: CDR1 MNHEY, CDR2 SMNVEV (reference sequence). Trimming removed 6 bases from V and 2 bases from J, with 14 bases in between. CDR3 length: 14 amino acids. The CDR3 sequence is CASRKGGRAYEQYF. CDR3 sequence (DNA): TGTGCCAGCAGGAAGGGGGGTAGGGCCTACGAGCAGTACTTC.

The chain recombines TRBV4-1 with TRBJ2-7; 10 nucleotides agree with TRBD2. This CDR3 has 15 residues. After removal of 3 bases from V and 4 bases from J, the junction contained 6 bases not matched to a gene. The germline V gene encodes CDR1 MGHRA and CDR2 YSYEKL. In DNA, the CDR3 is TGCGCCAGCAGCCATCTAGCGGGAGAGTCTTACGAGCAGTACTTC. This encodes CASSHLAGESYEQYF.

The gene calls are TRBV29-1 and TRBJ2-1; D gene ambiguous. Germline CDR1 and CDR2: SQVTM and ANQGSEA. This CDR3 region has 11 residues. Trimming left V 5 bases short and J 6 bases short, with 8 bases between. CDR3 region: CSVRVTNEQFF. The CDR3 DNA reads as TGCAGCGTTAGAGTAACCAATGAGCAGTTCTTC.

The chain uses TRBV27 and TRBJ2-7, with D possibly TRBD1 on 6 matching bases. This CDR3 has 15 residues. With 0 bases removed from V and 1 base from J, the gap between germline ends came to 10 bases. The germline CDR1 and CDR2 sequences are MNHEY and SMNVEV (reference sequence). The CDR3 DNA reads TGTGCCAGCAGTTTATCGGTGCAGGGGTCCTACGAGCAGTACTTC. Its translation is CASSLSVQGSYEQYF.

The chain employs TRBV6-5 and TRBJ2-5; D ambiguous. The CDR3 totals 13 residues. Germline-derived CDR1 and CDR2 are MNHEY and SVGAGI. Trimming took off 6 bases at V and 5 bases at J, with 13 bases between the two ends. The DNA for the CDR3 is TGTGCCAGCAGAGACCCTGAACGGGAGACCCAGTACTTC. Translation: CASRDPERETQYF.

CDR3 sequence reads: CASSEIPGGMGGNEQFF. The CDR3 DNA reads as TGTGCCAGCAGTGAAATCCCTGGCGGGATGGGGGGCAATGAGCAGTTCTTC. J is TRBJ2-1 and V is TRBV6-1, with a tentative D call TRBD2 (6 bases). The V end lost 2 bases, the J end lost 6 bases, and 20 bases lay between the germline ends. Germline V gene sequence: CDR1 MNHNS, CDR2 SASEGT. The length of the CDR3 is 17 residues.

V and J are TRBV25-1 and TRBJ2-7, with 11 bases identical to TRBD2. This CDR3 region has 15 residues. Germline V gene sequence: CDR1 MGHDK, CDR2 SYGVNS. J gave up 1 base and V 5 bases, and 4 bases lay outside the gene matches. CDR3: CASSRGTSGSYEQYF. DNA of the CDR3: TGTGCCAGCAGTCGCGGGACTAGCGGTTCCTACGAGCAGTACTTC.

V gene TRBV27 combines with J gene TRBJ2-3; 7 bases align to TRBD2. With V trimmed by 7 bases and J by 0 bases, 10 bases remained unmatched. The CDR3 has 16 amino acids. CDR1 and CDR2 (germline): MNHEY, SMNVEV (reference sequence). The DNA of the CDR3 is TGTGCCAGCAACCGGGGGGAGACGACTAGCACAGATACGCAGTATTTT. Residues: CASNRGETTSTDTQYF.

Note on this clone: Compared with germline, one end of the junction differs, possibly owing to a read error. The CDR3: CASSLGVTVAGPYNEQLF. The CDR3 DNA follows: TGTGCCAGCAGCTTAGGTGTCACTGTAGCGGGCCCCTACAATGAGCAGCTCTTC. The chain couples TRBV11-2 to TRBJ2-1; TRBD2 agrees at 7 bases. The CDR3 has 18 residues. Germline V gene sequence: CDR1 SGHAT, CDR2 FQNNGV.

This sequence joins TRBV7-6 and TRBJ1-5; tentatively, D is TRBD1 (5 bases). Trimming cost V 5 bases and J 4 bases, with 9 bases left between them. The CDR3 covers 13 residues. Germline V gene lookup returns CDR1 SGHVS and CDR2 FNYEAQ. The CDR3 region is CASSGGPNQPQHF. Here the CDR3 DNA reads TGTGCCAGCAGCGGGGGACCAAATCAGCCCCAGCATTTT.

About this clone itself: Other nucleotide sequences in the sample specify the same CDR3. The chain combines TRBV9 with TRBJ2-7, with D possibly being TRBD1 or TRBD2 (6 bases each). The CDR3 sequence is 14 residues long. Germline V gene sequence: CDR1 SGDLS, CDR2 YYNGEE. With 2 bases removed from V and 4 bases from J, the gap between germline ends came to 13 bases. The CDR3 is CASSVGGDTYEQYF. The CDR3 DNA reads TGTGCCAGCAGCGTGGGCGGGGACACATACGAGCAGTACTTC.

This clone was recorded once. The DNA of the CDR3 is TGTGCTAGTGGTAACCACAATGAGCAGTTCTTC. Protein: CASGNHNEQFF. The genes are TRBV12-5 and TRBJ2-1; no clear D gene. V was cut by 5 bases and J by 5 bases, with 4 bases left in between. Germline V CDR1 and CDR2: LGHNT, FRNRAP. The CDR3 has 11 residues.

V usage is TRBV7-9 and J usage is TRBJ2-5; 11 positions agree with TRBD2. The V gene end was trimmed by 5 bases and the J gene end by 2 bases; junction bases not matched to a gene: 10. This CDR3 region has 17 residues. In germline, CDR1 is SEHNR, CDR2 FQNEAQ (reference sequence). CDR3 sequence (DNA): TGTGCCAGCAGCCCAGGGACTAGCGGAACTCTACAAGAGACCCAGTACTTC. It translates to CASSPGTSGTLQETQYF.

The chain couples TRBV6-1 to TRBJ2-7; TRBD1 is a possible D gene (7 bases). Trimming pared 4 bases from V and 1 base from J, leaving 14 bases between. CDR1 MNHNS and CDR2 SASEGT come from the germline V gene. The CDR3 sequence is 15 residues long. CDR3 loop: CASSAEAGGSYEQYF. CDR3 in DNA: TGTGCCAGCAGTGCGGAGGCAGGGGGGTCCTACGAGCAGTACTTC.